This T cell receptor beta chain was captured by sequencing in a study of cytomegalovirus exposure and HLA in healthy donors. Study-level information: HLA-typed donors were the source of approximately 80 million unique TCRs, which an early data release held. General study points: Over 150 TCR beta chains were listed as cytomegalovirus-associated. Follow-up analysis later connected one missense variant in DCLRE1C with trimming of TCR beta V- and J-genes. Despite most TCR sequences being rare, some public TCRs occurred in many donors.

The J segment lost 3 bases and the V segment lost 1 base, leaving 0 bases of the junction unmatched. The CDR3 is made up of 14 amino acids. Germline V gives CDR1 SGHTA, CDR2 FQGNSA. The study ran its PCR with 60 Vbeta and 13 Jbeta primers. Here immunoSEQ multiplex PCR was the method, and the copy in TCRdb shows in-frame clones only, minus some. There are 210,000 or so clones in the sample; 65% to 90% occur only once, and 1.3% to 1.5% lies in the top ten. For this clone: Its target is not known.

Material: PBMCs. The gene calls are TRBV7-2 and TRBJ1-3, with TRBD1 matching over 7 bases. This clonotype was obtained from a girl aged 10 to 17 in good health and CMV-seronegative. CDR3 loop: CASSLDRGGNTIYF. Here the CDR3 DNA reads TGTGCCAGCAGCTTAGACAGGGGTGGAAACACCATATATTTT.